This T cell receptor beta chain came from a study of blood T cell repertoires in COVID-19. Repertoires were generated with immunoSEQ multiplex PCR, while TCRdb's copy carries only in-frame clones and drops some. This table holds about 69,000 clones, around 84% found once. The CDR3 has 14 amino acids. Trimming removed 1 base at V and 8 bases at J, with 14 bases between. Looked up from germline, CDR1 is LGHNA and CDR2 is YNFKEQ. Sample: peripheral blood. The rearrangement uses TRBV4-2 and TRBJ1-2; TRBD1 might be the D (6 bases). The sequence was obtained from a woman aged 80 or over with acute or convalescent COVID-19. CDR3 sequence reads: CASSQVGTLGGYTF. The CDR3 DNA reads TGTGCCAGCAGCCAAGTCGGGACACTGGGAGGCTACACCTTC.